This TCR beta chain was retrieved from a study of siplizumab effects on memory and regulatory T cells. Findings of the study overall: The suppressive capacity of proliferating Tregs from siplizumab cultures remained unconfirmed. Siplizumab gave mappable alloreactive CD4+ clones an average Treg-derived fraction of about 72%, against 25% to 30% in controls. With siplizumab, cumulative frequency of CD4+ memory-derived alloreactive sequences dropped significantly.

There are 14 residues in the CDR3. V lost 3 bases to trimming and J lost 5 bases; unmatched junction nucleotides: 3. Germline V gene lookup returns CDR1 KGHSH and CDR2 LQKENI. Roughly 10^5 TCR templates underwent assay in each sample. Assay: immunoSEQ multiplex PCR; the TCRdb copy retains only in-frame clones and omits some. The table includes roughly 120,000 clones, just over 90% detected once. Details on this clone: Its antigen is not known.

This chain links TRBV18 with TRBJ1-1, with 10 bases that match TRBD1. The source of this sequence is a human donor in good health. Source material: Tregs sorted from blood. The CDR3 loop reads CASSPGTGETEAFF. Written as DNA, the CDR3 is TGTGCCAGCTCACCGGGGACAGGGGAGACTGAAGCTTTCTTT.